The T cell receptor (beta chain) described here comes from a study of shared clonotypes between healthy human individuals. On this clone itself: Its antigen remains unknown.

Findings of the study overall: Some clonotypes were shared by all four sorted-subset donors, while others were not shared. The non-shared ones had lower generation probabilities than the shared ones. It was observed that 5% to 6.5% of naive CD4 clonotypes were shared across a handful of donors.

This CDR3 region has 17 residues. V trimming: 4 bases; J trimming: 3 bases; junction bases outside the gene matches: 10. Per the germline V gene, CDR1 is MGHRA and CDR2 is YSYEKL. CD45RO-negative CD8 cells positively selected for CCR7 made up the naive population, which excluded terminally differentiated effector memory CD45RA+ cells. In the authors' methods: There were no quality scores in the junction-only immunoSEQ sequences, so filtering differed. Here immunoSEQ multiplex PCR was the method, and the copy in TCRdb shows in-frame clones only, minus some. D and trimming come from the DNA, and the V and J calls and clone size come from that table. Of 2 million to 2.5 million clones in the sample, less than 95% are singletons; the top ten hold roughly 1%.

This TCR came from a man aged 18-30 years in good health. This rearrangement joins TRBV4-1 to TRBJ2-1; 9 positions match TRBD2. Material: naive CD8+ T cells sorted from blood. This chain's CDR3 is CASSPLNSGGDYNEQFF. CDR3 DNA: TGCGCCAGCAGCCCCCTAAATAGCGGGGGAGACTACAATGAGCAGTTCTTC.